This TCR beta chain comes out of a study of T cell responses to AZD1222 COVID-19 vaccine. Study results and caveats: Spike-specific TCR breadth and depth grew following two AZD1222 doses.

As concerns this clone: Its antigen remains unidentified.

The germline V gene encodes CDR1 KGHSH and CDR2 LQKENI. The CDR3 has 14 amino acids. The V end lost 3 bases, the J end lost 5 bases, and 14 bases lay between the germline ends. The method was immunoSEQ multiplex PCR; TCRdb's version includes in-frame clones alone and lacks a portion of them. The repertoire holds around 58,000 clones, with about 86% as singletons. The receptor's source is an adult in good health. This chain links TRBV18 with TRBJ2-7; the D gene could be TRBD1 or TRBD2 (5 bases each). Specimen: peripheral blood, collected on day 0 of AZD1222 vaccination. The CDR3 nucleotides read TGTGCCAGCTCACCTGGTGCAGGGACCCACGAGCAGTACTTC. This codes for CASSPGAGTHEQYF.